What follows describes a single T cell receptor (beta chain). What it recognizes is unknown. These data come from a study of CD8 T cells in ankylosing spondylitis. The study's findings and limits: Disease-linked clones reportedly showed significant enrichment in matched ankylosing spondylitis synovial fluid. Relatively scarce in peripheral blood, disease-linked clones were CD8+. What seemed typical of ankylosing spondylitis blood was a TCR beta motif built from about 8 highly homologous variants.

V shed 5 bases and J 1 base; nucleotides not matched to a gene: 5. Germline-derived CDR1 and CDR2 are SNHLY and FYNNEI. CDR3 size: 15 residues. Preparation of TCR beta libraries was done by quantitative 5'-RACE with molecular barcodes. MiXCR was run by TCRdb on the 5' RACE reads, yielding one entry per CDR3 protein. The profile shows roughly 90,000 distinct CDR3 sequences, around 8.5% of them singletons. Input material: blood, either unsorted or a sorted T cell fraction (not recorded which). This receptor was obtained from a male donor with ankylosing spondylitis. The chain employs TRBV2 and TRBJ1-5; 7 bases line up with TRBD1. The CDR3 loop reads CASSTGTASNQPQHF. In DNA form, the CDR3 reads TGTGCCAGCAGTACCGGGACAGCAAGCAATCAGCCCCAGCATTTT.